Included here is one TCR beta chain sequence, with context. The antigen is undetermined. This CDR3 region has 16 residues. From germline, CDR1 is SGHRS and CDR2 YFSETQ. Between the trimmed V and J ends, which lost 5 bases and 3 bases, there was a span of 18 bases. This sample was included in a study of T cell responses to AZD1222 COVID-19 vaccine. Study-wide findings and caveats: Repertoire sampling was restricted to post-peak T cell response timepoints. The donor cohort was predominantly white British with a female majority, and clonal diversity may have been underestimated.

Clones were sequenced by immunoSEQ multiplex PCR, and TCRdb holds only the in-frame ones, with some missing. The profile covers some 90,000 clones, with 85% to 90% appearing a single time and roughly 5.2% taken by the ten largest. The rearrangement joins TRBV5-1 to TRBJ1-3, with TRBD1 as a possible D gene (5 bases). The TCR comes from an adult who received the AZD1222 COVID-19 vaccine. The sequenced sample was peripheral blood, obtained 28 days after the second AZD1222 dose. In nucleotides, the CDR3 is TGCGCCAGCAGAGGAGCCGGGGCGACTGATGGAAACACCATATATTTT. It encodes CASRGAGATDGNTIYF.